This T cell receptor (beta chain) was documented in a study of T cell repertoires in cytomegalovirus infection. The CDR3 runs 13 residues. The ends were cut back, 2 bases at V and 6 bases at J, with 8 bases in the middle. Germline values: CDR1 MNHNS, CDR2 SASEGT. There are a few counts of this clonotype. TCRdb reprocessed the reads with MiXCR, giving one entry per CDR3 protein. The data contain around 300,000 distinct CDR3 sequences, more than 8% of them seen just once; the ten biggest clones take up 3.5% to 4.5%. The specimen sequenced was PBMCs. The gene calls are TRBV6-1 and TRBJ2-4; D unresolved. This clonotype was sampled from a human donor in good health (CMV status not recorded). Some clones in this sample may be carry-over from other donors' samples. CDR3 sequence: CASSEPGGNIQYF. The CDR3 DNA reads TGTGCCAGCAGTGAACCCGGTGGAAACATTCAGTACTTC.